This TCR beta chain was sequenced in a study of blood T cells in healthy people across ages (dated by TCRdb to 2015 to 2017). Describing the broader study: In model experiments, template switching captured roughly one uniquely barcoded TCR beta cDNA molecule for every two T cells. Age-related changes in TCR beta repertoire diversity were measured in the study by deep sequencing normalized with unique cDNA molecular identifiers. The study analyzed two additional independent replicas of 1 million unique cDNA reads from the same blood draw for two donors, one aged 18 to 30 and one aged 80 or older. To avoid experimental bias, donors of different ages were spread randomly across the sequencing lanes. The donors were divided into four age groups: young (average about 16 years), middle-aged (approximately 39), aged (under 70) and long-lived (around 87). Findings and caveats that apply to the study as a whole: Total diversity estimates from one million sequenced T cells were considered lower bounds and underestimates. Bulk unsorted PBMC profiling prevented conclusive comparison of naive and antigen-experienced compartments. There was a strong correlation between observed TCR beta diversity and the percentage of naive T cells measured by flow cytometry. As age increased, observed TCR beta diversity per million T cells dropped in a roughly linear way, and a significant reduction was already evident by age 40. Compared with the aged group, more naive CD4+ T cells, fewer expanded clones and increased TCR diversity were shown by the long-lived group, suggesting age selection. Donor CMV infection status was unknown, potentially confounding age-related changes in expanded clonotypes.

Receptor amplification or capture employed 5' RACE. Reads for this sample came from an Illumina HiSeq 2500. The second PCR ran for about 7 to 11 cycles and used a J-beta primer mix along with a sample-barcoded 5' primer. A unique molecular identifier was introduced onto each TCR beta cDNA molecule by a template-switch 5' adaptor carrying 12 random nucleotides. Each sample yielded at least 3 million CDR3-containing paired-end reads. First-strand cDNA synthesis was performed from all RNA using the Mint cDNA synthesis kit, with priming by a TRBC-specific oligonucleotide. Following uracil-DNA glycosylase treatment, all cDNA underwent a first 18-cycle PCR with the universal primers M1SS and BC2_uni_R. For the original study's pipeline: For normalization, 1 million high-quality reads, each with a distinct molecular identifier, were randomly selected from each sample. Reads with shared molecular identifiers were discarded instead of being binned into consensus sequences. CDR3 identification, clonotype clustering and error correction used MiTCR with a Q25 quality threshold and the strictest error-elimination algorithm. Lower-bound total TCR beta diversity was estimated with a nonparametric unseen species model using Euler transformation. Clones were called with MiXCR by TCRdb after fastp trimmed the public reads at Q25, and only in-frame beta chains were retained. Merged by CDR3 protein, the rows form single entries marked with the most common genes and DNA. The V and J calls come from TCRdb's annotation, not from the publication. This sample is represented by hundreds of thousands of distinct CDR3 sequences; roughly 20% of them were singletons. The top ten clonotypes cover 3% to 4.5% of the sample.

The 39 donors, aged roughly 6 to 95 years, were systemically healthy Caucasian individuals from Russia. Ten milliliters of peripheral blood were drawn from each donor into EDTA-treated Vacutainer tubes. Ficoll-Paque density-gradient centrifugation was used to isolate PBMCs, with at least 7 million per sample. Trizol reagent was used to extract total RNA from PBMCs, with at least 6 micrograms per sample. For every donor, an aliquot of PBMCs went through flow cytometry to measure the percentages of naive CD45RAhigh/CD27high T cells. On this clonotype: The target of this receptor is not known. Per-base quality was not reported, and no clone a single base away is much larger than it.

The germline V gene yields MNHNS for CDR1 and SASEGT for CDR2. The CDR3 sequence holds 17 residues, the cysteine and phenylalanine included. The kept DNA is CDR3 alone, 51 bases in frame from the first base. V and J are trimmed by 5 bases and 4 bases, and the gene matches miss 10 bases of the junction. The chain is made from TRBV6-1 and TRBJ2-2; 10 middle bases align to TRBD2. The TCR was taken from a man between 65 and 85 years old in good health. Specimen: blood. The DNA is as follows: TGTGCCAGCAGTCGGCTAGCGGGAGCCTCGCTCACCGGGGAGCTGTTTTTT. Its protein reads: CASSRLAGASLTGELFF.